This T cell receptor (beta chain) was profiled in a study of T cell repertoires in cytomegalovirus infection. Study background: The authors used CMV epitopes that were HLA-C-restricted (recently identified) and HLA-B-restricted (well studied).

Germline V lookup: CDR1 MGHRA, CDR2 YSYEKL. The CDR3 has 16 amino acids. V gave up 4 bases and J gave up 3 bases, with 15 bases separating them. About this clonotype: Its antigen is unidentified.

TCRdb passed the reads through MiXCR, listing each CDR3 protein once. The profile shows approximately 770,000 distinct CDR3 sequences, approximately 32% of them singletons. Sequenced material: cultured CD8+ T cells from PBMCs, taken from culture after CMV antigen stimulation. The receptor was isolated from a human donor in good health (CMV status not recorded). Some clones in this sample may be carry-over from other donors' samples. The V gene is TRBV4-1, the J gene TRBJ2-2; no definite D call. The CDR3 is CASSPLKGPDTGELFF. Here the CDR3 DNA reads TGCGCCAGCAGCCCTCTCAAAGGACCAGACACCGGGGAGCTGTTTTTT.